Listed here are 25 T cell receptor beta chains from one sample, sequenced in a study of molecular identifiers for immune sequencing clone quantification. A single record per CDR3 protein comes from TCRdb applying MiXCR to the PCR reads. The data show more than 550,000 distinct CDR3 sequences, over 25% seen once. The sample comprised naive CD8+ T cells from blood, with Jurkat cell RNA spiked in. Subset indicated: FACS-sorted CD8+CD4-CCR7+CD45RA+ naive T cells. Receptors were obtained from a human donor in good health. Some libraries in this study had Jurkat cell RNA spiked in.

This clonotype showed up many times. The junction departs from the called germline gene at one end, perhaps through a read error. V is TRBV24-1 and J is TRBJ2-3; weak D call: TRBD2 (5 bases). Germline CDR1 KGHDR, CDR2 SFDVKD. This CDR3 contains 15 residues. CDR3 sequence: CATSALPGTTDTQYF. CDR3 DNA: TGTGCCACCAGTGCTTTGCCGGGAACCACAGATACGCAGTATTTT.

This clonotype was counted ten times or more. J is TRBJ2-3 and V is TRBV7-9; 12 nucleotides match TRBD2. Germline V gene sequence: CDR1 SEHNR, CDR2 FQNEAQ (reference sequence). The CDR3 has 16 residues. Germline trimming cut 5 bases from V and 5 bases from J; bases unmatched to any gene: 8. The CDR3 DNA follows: TGTGCCAGCAGCCCGAGACTAGCGGGAGTGGAAGATACGCAGTATTTT. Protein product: CASSPRLAGVEDTQYF.

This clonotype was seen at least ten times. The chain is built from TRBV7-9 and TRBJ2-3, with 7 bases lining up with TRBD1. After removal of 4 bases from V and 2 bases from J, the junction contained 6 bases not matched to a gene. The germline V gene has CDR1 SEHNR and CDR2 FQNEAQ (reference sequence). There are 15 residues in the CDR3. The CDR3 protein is CASSSEGATTDTQYF. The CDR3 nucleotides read TGTGCCAGCAGCTCCGAGGGGGCGACCACAGATACGCAGTATTTT.

CDR3 in amino acids: CASSLATGGNYNEQFF. CDR3 DNA: TGTGCCAGCAGCTTAGCGACAGGGGGTAACTACAATGAGCAGTTCTTC. This chain joins TRBV7-9 and TRBJ2-1, with 9 bases matching TRBD1. Germline V gene data show CDR1 as SEHNR and CDR2 as FQNEAQ (reference sequence). The junction had 3 bases not matched to a gene; V was cut back by 0 bases and J by 3 bases. CDR3 length: 16 residues.

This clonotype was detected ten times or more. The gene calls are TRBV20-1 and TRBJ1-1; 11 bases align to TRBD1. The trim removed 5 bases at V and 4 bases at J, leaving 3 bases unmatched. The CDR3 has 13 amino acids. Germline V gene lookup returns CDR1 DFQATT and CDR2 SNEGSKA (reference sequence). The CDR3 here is CSAWDRGFTEAFF. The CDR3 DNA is TGCAGTGCTTGGGACAGGGGGTTCACTGAAGCTTTCTTT.

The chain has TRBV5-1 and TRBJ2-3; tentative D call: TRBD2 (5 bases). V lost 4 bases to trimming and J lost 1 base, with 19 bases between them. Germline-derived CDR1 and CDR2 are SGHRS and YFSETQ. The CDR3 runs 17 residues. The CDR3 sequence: CASSQALAASRTDTQYF. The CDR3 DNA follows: TGCGCCAGCAGCCAAGCCCTAGCTGCCAGCCGCACAGATACGCAGTATTTT.

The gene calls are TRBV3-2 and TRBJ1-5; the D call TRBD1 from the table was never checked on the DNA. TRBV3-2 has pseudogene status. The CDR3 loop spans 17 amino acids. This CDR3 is CALKSGTGLRRTQPQHF. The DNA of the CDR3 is TGTGCCTTAAAGTCCGGGACAGGGTTGAGGCGCACTCAGCCCCAGCATTTT.

Written as DNA, the CDR3 is TGTGCCAGCAGGAGCGCTCCGGGGCTAGAAGCTTTCTTT. Translated, it gives CASRSAPGLEAFF. The chain joins TRBV5-8 to TRBJ1-1, with TRBD1 as a possible D gene (5 bases). CDR1 and CDR2 from the germline V gene are SGHTS and YDEGEE. The CDR3 is 13 residues long. V was clipped by 5 bases and J by 8 bases, with 16 bases between them.

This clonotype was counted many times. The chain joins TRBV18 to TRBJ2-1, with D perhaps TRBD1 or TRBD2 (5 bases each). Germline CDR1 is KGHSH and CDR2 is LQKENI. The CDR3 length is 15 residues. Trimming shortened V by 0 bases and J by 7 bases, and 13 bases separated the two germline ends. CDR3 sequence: CASSPPSGTGNEQFF. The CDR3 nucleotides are TGTGCCAGCTCACCACCGTCAGGGACGGGTAATGAGCAGTTCTTC.

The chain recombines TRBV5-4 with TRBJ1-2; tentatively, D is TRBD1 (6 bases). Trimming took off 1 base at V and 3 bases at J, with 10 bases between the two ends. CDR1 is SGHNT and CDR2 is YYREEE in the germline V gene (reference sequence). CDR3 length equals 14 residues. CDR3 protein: CASSLLGTHYGYTF. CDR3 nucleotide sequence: TGTGCCAGCAGCTTGTTAGGGACACACTATGGCTACACCTTC.

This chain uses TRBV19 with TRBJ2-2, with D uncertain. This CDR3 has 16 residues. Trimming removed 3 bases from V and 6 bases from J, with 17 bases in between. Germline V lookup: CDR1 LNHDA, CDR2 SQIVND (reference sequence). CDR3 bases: TGTGCCAGTAGTATTTCGGGCCGTATGCCATCCGGGGAGCTGTTTTTT. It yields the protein CASSISGRMPSGELFF.

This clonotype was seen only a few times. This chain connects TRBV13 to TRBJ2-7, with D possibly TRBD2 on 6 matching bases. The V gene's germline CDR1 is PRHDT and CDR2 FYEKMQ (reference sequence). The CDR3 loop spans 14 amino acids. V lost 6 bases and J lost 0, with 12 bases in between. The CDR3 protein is CASRARGSSYEQYF. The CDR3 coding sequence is TGTGCCAGCAGAGCTCGGGGGAGCTCCTACGAGCAGTACTTC. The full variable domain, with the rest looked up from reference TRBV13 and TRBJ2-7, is AAGVIQSPRHLIKEKRETATLKCYPIPRHDTVYWYQQGPGQDPQFLISFYEKMQSDKGSIPDRFSAQQFSDYHSELNMSSLELGDSALYFCASRARGSSYEQYFGPGTRLTVT.

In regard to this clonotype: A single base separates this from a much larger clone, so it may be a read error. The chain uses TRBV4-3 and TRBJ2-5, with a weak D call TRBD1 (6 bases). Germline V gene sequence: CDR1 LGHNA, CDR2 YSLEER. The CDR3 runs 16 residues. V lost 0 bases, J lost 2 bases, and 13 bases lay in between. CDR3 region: CASSQDWTDIQETQYF. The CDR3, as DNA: TGCGCCAGCAGCCAAGATTGGACAGACATACAAGAGACCCAGTACTTC.

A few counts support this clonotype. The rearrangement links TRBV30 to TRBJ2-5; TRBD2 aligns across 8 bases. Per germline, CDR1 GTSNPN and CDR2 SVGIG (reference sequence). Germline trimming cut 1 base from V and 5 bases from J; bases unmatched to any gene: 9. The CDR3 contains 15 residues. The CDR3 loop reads CAWSAQREIKETQYF. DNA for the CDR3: TGTGCCTGGAGTGCGCAGCGGGAGATAAAGGAGACCCAGTACTTC.

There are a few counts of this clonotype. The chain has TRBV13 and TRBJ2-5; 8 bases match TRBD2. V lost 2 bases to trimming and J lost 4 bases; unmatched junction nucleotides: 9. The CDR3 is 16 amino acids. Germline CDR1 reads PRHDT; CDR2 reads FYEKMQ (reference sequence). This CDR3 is CASSLRARGGRETQYF. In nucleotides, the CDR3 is TGTGCCAGCAGCTTAAGGGCTCGCGGGGGGCGAGAGACCCAGTACTTC.

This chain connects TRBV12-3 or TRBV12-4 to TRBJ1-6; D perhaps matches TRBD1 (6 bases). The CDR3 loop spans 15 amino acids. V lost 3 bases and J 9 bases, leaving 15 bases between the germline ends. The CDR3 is CASSFGTRLFSPLHF. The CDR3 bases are TGTGCCAGCAGTTTTGGGACAAGGTTGTTTTCACCCCTCCACTTT.

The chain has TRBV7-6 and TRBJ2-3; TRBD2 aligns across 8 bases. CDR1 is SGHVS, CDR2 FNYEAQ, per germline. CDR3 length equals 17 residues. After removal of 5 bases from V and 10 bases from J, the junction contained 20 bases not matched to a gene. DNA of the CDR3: TGTGCCAGCAGCCCCTCGCTAGCGGGTGAACCCAGCTATGCGCAGTATTTT. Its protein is CASSPSLAGEPSYAQYF.

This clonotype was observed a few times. CDR3 sequence (DNA): TGTGCCAGCAGACAGGGAGACACTGAAGCTTTCTTT. Amino acids: CASRQGDTEAFF. The chain links TRBV6-1 to TRBJ1-1; weak D call: TRBD1 (6 bases). CDR1 and CDR2 from the germline V gene are MNHNS and SASEGT. This CDR3 contains 12 residues. V was pared by 6 bases and J by 3 bases, with 8 bases between.

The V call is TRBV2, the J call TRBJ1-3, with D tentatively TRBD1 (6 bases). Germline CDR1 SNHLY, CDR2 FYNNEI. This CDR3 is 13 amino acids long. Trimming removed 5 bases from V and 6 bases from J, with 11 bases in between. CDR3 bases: TGTGCCAGCAGTCGGGACACGGAAAACACCATATATTTT. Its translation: CASSRDTENTIYF. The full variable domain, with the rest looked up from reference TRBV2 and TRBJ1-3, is EPEVTQTPSHQVTQMGQEVILRCVPISNHLYFYWYRQILGQKVEFLVSFYNNEISEKSEIFDDQFSVERPDGSNFTLKIRSTKLEDSAMYFCASSRDTENTIYFGEGSWLTVV.

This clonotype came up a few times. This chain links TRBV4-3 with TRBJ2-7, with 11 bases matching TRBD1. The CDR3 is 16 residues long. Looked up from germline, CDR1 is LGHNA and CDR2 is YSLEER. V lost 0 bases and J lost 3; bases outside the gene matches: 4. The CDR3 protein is CASSQDTGTGGYEQYF. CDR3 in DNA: TGCGCCAGCAGCCAAGACACCGGGACAGGGGGCTACGAGCAGTACTTC.

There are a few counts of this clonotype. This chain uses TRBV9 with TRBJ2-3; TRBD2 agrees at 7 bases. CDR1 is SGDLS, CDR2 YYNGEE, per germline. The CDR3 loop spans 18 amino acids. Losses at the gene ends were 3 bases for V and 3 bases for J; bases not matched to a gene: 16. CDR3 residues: CASSAAGVNLLGTDTQYF. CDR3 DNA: TGTGCCAGCAGCGCTGCGGGGGTAAACCTCCTCGGGACAGATACGCAGTATTTT.

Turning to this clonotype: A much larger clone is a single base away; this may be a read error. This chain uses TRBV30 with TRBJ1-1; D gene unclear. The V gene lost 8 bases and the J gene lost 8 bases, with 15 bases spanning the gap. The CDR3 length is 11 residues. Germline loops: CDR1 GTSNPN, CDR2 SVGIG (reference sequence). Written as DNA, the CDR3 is TGTGCCCGGGCTTACAGCGACGAAGCTTTCTTT. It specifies CARAYSDEAFF. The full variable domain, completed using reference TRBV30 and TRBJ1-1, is SQTIHQWPATLVQPVGSPLSLECTVEGTSNPNLYWYRQAAGRGLQLLFYSVGIGQISSEVPQNLSASRPQDRQFILSSKKLLLSDSGFYLCARAYSDEAFFGQGTRLTVV.

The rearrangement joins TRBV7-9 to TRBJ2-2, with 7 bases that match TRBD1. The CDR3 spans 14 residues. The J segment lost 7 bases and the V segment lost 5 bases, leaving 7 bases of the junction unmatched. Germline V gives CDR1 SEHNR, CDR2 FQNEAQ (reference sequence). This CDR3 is CASSATGWDGELFF. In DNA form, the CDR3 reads TGTGCCAGCAGCGCGACAGGGTGGGACGGGGAGCTGTTTTTT. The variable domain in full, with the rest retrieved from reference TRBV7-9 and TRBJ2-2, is DTGVSQNPRHKITKRGQNVTFRCDPISEHNRLYWYRQTLGQGPEFLTYFQNEAQLEKSRLLSDRFSAERPKGSFSTLEIQRTEQGDSAMYLCASSATGWDGELFFGEGSRLTVL.

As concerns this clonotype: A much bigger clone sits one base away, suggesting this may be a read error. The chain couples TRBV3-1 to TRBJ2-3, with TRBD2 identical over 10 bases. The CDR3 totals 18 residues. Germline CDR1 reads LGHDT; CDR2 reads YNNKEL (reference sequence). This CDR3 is CASSQDPGLAGDPETQYF. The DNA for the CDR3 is TGTGCCAGCAGCCAAGACCCGGGGCTAGCGGGAGACCCAGAAACGCAGTATTTT.

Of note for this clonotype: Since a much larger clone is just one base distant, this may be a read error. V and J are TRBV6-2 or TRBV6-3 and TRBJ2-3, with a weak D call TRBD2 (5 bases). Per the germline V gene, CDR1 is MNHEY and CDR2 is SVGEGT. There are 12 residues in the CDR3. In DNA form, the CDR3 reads TGTGCCAGCAGTCCGAAGGGAGATACGAAGTATTTT. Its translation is CASSPKGDTKYF.